This T cell receptor beta chain comes out of a study of early stage breast cancer tumors. Whole-study context: ER+/PR+/HER2- status applied to about 80% of the 16 invasive breast tumors.

CDR3 length: 15 amino acids. The V gene's germline CDR1 is MNHEY and CDR2 SMNVEV (reference sequence). The V gene lost 6 bases and the J gene lost 5 bases, with 19 bases spanning the gap. As for this clone: What it binds is not known.

The table came from immunoSEQ multiplex PCR; TCRdb's copy has only in-frame clones and leaves some out. The repertoire holds 35,000 to 45,000 clones, with 74% as singletons. Study-level results: Tumors had about 2.5-fold higher T cell density and higher clonality than adjacent normal breast tissue. Functional markers like CD4, CD8 and FOXP3 were missed in bulk sequencing. Enriched TCRB sequences shared across patients were mostly commonly generated sequences.

The source of this sequence is a person between 55 and 70 years old with breast cancer. The chain couples TRBV27 to TRBJ1-2; D gene unclear. Sequenced sample: blood. Written as DNA, the CDR3 is TGTGCCAGCAGGTTTTTGGGTGATTCACTTTATGGCTACACCTTC. Protein: CASRFLGDSLYGYTF.